This T cell receptor beta chain was recorded in a study of patients and donors after allogeneic stem cell transplantation. MiXCR, applied by TCRdb to the RT-PCR reads, yields one record per CDR3 protein. The data show 800,000 to 1,000,000 distinct CDR3 sequences, with 15% to 20% seen just once and around 6% held by the top ten. This clonotype was seen a handful of times. The length of the CDR3 is 15 residues. After removal of 0 bases from V and 7 bases from J, the junction contained 3 bases not matched to a gene. Germline assignment: CDR1 MNHEY and CDR2 SVGAGI. The chain uses TRBV6-5 and TRBJ1-4, with 9 bases lining up with TRBD1. This clonotype originated in a human donor who was either an allogeneic HSCT recipient or a stem cell or donor lymphocyte infusion donor (not recorded which). It is not recorded whose cells these are; they may come from a transplant donor. Sequences were obtained from blood, either unsorted or a sorted T cell fraction (not recorded which). The CDR3 here is CASSYSGTGIEKLFF. The CDR3 DNA follows: TGTGCCAGCAGTTACTCCGGGACAGGGATTGAAAAACTGTTTTTT.